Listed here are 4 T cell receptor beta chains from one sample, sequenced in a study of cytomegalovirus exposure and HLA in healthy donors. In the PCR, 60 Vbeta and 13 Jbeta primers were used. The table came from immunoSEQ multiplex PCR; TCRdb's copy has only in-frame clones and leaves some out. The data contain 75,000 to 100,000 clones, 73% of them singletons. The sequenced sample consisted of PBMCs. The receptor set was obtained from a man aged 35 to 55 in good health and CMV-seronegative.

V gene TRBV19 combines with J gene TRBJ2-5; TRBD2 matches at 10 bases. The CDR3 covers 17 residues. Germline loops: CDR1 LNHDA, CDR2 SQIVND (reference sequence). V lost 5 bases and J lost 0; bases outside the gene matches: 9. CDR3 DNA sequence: TGTGCCAGTAGTGGCCTAGCGGGGGACTGGTACCAAGAGACCCAGTACTTC. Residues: CASSGLAGDWYQETQYF.

CDR3 loop: CASFAGPSTDTQYF. The CDR3 region has the DNA TGTGCCAGCTTCGCGGGACCCAGCACAGATACGCAGTATTTT. The chain links TRBV11-2 to TRBJ2-3, with D tentatively TRBD2 (6 bases). Germline CDR1 and CDR2: SGHAT and FQNNGV. This CDR3 has 14 residues. The germline V and J ends were trimmed by 8 bases and 0 bases, with 12 bases remaining between them.

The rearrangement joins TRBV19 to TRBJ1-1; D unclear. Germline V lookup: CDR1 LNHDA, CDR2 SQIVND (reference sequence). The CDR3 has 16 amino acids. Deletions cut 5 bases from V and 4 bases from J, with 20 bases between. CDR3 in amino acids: CASSYIATEVSTEAFF. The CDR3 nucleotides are TGTGCCAGTAGTTATATAGCGACGGAGGTGAGCACTGAAGCTTTCTTT.

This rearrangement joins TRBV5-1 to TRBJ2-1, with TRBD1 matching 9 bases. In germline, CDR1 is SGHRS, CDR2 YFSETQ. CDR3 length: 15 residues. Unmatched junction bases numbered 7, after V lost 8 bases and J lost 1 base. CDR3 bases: TGCGCCAGTGGATCGGGACAGGGATCCTACAATGAGCAGTTCTTC. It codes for CASGSGQGSYNEQFF.